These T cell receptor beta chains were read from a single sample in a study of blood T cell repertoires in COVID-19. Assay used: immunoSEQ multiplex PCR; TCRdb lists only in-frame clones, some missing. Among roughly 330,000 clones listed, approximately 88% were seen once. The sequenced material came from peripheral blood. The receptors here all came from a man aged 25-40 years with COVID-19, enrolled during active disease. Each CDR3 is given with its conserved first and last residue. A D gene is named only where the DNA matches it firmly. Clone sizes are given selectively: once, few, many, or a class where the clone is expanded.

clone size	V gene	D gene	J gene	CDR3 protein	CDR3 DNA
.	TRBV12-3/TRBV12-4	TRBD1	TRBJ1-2	CASSRQGENGYTF	TGTGCCAGCAGCCGACAGGGAGAGAATGGCTACACCTTC
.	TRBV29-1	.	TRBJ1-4	CSVEGGTNEKLFF	TGCAGCGTTGAGGGGGGAACTAATGAAAAACTGTTTTTT
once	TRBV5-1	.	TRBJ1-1	CASSLEASATTEAFF	TGCGCCAGCAGCTTGGAGGCGTCGGCGACTACTGAAGCTTTCTTT
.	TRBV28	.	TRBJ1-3	CASSTPGLGNTIYF	TGTGCCAGCAGTACCCCGGGACTTGGAAACACCATATATTTT
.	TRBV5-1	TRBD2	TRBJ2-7	CASSLFRTSGSYEQYF	TGCGCCAGCAGCTTGTTCCGGACTAGCGGATCCTACGAGCAGTACTTC
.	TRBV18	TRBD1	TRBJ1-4	CASSPERDRGNEKLFF	TGTGCCAGCTCACCGGAGAGGGACAGGGGGAATGAAAAACTGTTTTTT
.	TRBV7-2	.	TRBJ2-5	CASSFTETGTQYF	TGTGCCAGCAGCTTTACGGAGACTGGGACCCAGTACTTC
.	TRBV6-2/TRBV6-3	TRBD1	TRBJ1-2	CASSSGTGNYGYTF	TGTGCCAGCAGTTCAGGGACAGGGAACTATGGCTACACCTTC
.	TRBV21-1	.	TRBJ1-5	CASSKKRDTFNQPQHF	TGTGCCAGCAGCAAAAAAAGAGACACCTTCAATCAGCCCCAGCATTTT
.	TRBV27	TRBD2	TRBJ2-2	CASSLSGSGGSNTGELFF	TGTGCCAGCAGTTTATCAGGGAGCGGGGGGTCGAACACCGGGGAGCTGTTTTTT
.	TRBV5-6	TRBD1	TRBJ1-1	CASSWDRGQTEAFF	TGTGCCAGCAGCTGGGACAGGGGGCAGACTGAAGCTTTCTTT
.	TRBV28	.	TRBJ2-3	CASSRGTAHPTQDTQYF	TGTGCCAGCAGCCGCGGGACAGCGCACCCAACACAAGATACGCAGTATTTT
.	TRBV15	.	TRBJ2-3	CATRLRRDRGDTQYF	TGTGCCACCAGGCTGCGGCGGGACCGTGGAGATACGCAGTATTTT
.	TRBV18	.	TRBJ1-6	CASSRGEYNSPLHF	TGTGCCAGCTCACGGGGGGAGTATAATTCACCCCTCCACTTT
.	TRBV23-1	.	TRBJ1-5	CASTQGLSNQPQHF	TGCGCCAGCACGCAGGGACTTAGCAATCAGCCCCAGCATTTT
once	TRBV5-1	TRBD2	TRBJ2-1	CASSPPGLVPGDEQFF	TGCGCCAGCAGCCCCCCCGGACTAGTTCCAGGCGATGAGCAGTTCTTC
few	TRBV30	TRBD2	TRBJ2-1	CAWSGVAGVSNEQFF	TGTGCCTGGAGTGGAGTAGCGGGAGTGTCGAATGAGCAGTTCTTC
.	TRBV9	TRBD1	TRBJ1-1	CASSGYRGTEAFF	TGTGCCAGCAGCGGGTACAGGGGAACTGAAGCTTTCTTT
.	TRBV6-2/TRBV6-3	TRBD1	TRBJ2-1	CASSSPGGSYNEQFF	TGTGCCAGCAGTTCACCAGGGGGCTCCTACAATGAGCAGTTCTTC
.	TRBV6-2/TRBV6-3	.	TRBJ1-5	CASSVGAHSPQHF	TGTGCCAGCAGTGTAGGGGCCCATTCGCCCCAGCATTTT
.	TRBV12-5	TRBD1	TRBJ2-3	CASGSGGTLTDTQYF	TGTGCTAGTGGTTCAGGGGGAACGTTGACAGATACGCAGTATTTT
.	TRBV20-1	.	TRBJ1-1	CSATGSAEAFF	TGCAGTGCTACAGGTAGTGCTGAAGCTTTCTTT
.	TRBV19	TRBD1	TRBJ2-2	CASSIAGTGYEELFF	TGTGCCAGTAGTATAGCCGGGACAGGCTATGAGGAGCTGTTTTTT
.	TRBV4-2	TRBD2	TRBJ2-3	CASSRVVVAGDPTDTQYF	TGTGCCAGCAGCCGAGTGGTGGTAGCGGGGGACCCCACAGATACGCAGTATTTT
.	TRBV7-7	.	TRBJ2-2	CASSLDPTGTGELFF	TGTGCCAGCAGCTTAGACCCGACGGGGACCGGGGAGCTGTTTTTT
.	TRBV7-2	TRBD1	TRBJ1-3	CASSIGQGAFGNTIYF	TGTGCCAGCAGCATTGGACAGGGGGCTTTTGGAAACACCATATATTTT
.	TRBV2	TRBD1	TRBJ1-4	CARQQGAGEKLFF	TGTGCCAGACAACAGGGGGCCGGTGAAAAACTGTTTTTT
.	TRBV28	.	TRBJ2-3	CASQTSTDTQYF	TGTGCCAGTCAGACTAGCACAGATACGCAGTATTTT
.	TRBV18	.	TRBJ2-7	CASSPGRAYEQYF	TGTGCCAGCTCACCAGGCAGGGCCTACGAGCAGTACTTC
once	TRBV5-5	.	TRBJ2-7	CASSFTRDISYEQYF	TGTGCCAGCAGCTTCACCCGGGACATATCCTACGAGCAGTACTTC
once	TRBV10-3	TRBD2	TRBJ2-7	CAISAGTSESGGEQYF	TGTGCCATCAGTGCTGGGACTAGCGAATCCGGGGGCGAGCAGTACTTC
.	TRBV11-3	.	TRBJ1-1	CASSLDSTEAFF	TGTGCCAGCAGCTTAGACAGCACTGAAGCTTTCTTT
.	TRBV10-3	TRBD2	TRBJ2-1	CAIKELAGGTYNEQFF	TGTGCCATCAAGGAGCTAGCGGGGGGAACATACAATGAGCAGTTCTTC
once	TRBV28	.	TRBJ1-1	CASSISHRGAEAFF	TGTGCCAGCAGTATTAGCCATCGGGGGGCTGAAGCTTTCTTT
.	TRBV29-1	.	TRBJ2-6	CSVASSGANVLTF	TGCAGCGTTGCTTCGTCTGGGGCCAACGTCCTGACTTTC
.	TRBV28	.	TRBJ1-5	CASTQRGAGYQPQHF	TGTGCCAGCACCCAGCGGGGGGCAGGCTATCAGCCCCAGCATTTT
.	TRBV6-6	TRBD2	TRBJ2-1	CASSYSTSGRQGEQFF	TGTGCCAGCAGTTACTCGACTAGCGGGAGACAGGGAGAGCAGTTCTTC
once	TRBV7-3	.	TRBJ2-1	CASSEFPMSSYNEQFF	TGTGCCAGCAGCGAATTCCCGATGAGCTCCTACAATGAGCAGTTCTTC
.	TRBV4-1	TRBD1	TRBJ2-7	CASSQGRDRAYEQYF	TGCGCCAGCAGCCAAGGCCGGGACAGGGCTTACGAGCAGTACTTC
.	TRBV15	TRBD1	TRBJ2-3	CATKQPGQFFSDTQYF	TGTGCCACGAAACAACCGGGACAGTTTTTCTCAGATACGCAGTATTTT
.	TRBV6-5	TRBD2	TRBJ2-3	CASSRTSSSTDTQYF	TGTGCCAGCAGTCGGACTAGCTCGAGCACAGATACGCAGTATTTT
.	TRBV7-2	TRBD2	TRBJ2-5	CASSFGGGRGETQYF	TGTGCCAGCAGCTTTGGGGGCGGGAGGGGAGAGACCCAGTACTTC
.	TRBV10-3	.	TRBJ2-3	CAISGTLFGTDTQYF	TGTGCCATCAGTGGGACTCTCTTCGGGACAGATACGCAGTATTTT
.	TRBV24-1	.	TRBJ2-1	CATSEWAGVNNEQFF	TGTGCCACCAGTGAGTGGGCAGGGGTGAACAATGAGCAGTTCTTC
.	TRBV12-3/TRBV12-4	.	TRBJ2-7	CASRKGNYEQYF	TGTGCCAGCAGAAAGGGGAACTACGAGCAGTACTTC
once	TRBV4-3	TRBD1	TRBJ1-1	CASSQGGQGFEAFF	TGCGCCAGCAGCCAGGGGGGACAGGGGTTTGAAGCTTTCTTT
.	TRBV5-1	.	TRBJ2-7	CASSSSYEQYF	TGCGCCAGCAGCTCGAGCTACGAGCAGTACTTC
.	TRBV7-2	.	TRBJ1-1	CASSLASPRQAPNTEAFF	TGTGCCAGCAGCTTAGCCTCCCCACGGCAGGCCCCGAACACTGAAGCTTTCTTT
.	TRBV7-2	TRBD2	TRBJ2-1	CASSLVPTLAGLEQFF	TGTGCCAGCAGCTTAGTCCCTACACTAGCGGGCCTGGAGCAGTTCTTC
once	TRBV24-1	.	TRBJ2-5	CATSDSGFSKETQYF	TGTGCCACCAGTGACTCAGGGTTTTCAAAAGAGACCCAGTACTTC
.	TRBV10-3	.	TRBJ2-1	CAINPGFGGDSNEQFF	TGTGCCATCAACCCCGGGTTTGGAGGGGATAGCAATGAGCAGTTCTTC
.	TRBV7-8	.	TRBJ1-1	CASSYRDMNTEAFF	TGTGCCAGCAGCTACCGGGACATGAACACTGAAGCTTTCTTT
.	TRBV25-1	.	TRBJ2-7	CASTKTPSSYEQYF	TGTGCCAGCACGAAAACTCCAAGCTCCTACGAGCAGTACTTC
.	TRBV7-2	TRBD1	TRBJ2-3	CASSPRQGADTQYF	TGTGCCAGCAGCCCCCGACAGGGTGCAGATACGCAGTATTTT
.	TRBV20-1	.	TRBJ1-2	CSAPSFYGYTF	TGCAGTGCACCCAGTTTCTATGGCTACACCTTC
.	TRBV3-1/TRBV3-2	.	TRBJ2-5	CASSQDGQGTQYF	TGTGCCAGCAGCCAAGATGGGCAGGGGACCCAGTACTTC
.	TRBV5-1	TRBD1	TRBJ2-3	CASSLATDRGRDTQYF	TGCGCCAGCAGCTTGGCCACTGACAGGGGGCGAGATACGCAGTATTTT
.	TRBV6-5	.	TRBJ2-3	CASRERDTQYF	TGTGCCAGCAGAGAGAGGGATACGCAGTATTTT
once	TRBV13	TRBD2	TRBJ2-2	CASSLVLAGGLNTGELFF	TGTGCCAGCAGCTTAGTACTAGCGGGGGGCTTGAACACCGGGGAGCTGTTTTTT